This TCR beta chain stems from a study of shared clonotypes between healthy human individuals. Study at large: Each donor contributed plates that comprised three CD4 naive, three CD4 memory, two CD8 naive and one CD8 memory. Findings and limits, study-wide: Clonotype sharing among donors likely depends on sequencing depth.

A word on this clone: Antigen specificity is unknown.

The table came from immunoSEQ multiplex PCR; TCRdb's copy has only in-frame clones and leaves some out. Of around 2,000,000 clones listed, roughly 95% were seen once; the top ten hold 0.95% to 1.5%. Positively selected for CCR7, the CD45RO-negative cells used as naive CD8 cells excluded terminally differentiated effector memory CD45RA+ cells. The junction had 7 bases not matched to a gene; V was cut back by 5 bases and J by 4 bases. The CDR3 covers 15 residues. Germline CDR1 MNHEY, CDR2 SVGAGI. This clonotype was sampled from a man aged 18 to 29 in good health. The sample comprised naive CD8+ T cells sorted from blood. The genes are TRBV6-5 and TRBJ2-2, with 7 bases that match TRBD1. The CDR3 loop is CASSRGQEGTGELFF. CDR3 nucleotide sequence: TGTGCCAGCAGTCGCGGACAGGAAGGCACCGGGGAGCTGTTTTTT.